The rows below give T cell receptor beta chains drawn from one sample of a study of CD8+ T cells in alopecia areata. Only in-frame clones appear in the TCRdb table, and some are missing; sequencing was by immunoSEQ multiplex PCR. The repertoire has 150,000 to 200,000 clones, approximately 65% of them found once; the top ten carry 10% to 12%. The sequenced sample was CD8+ T cells sorted from blood, obtained at week 0. All receptors derive from a human donor with alopecia areata. Each CDR3 is given with its conserved first and last residue. Each record gives: J gene, clone size, V gene, D gene, CDR3 protein, CDR3 DNA. D genes are given only for firm matches. Part of the rows lack a size; the others show once, few, many or a class for expanded clones.

J gene: TRBJ1-5; clone size: -; V gene: TRBV11-2; D gene: -; CDR3 protein: CASSLAGGGNQPQHF; CDR3 DNA: TGTGCCAGCAGCTTAGCCGGAGGTGGGAATCAGCCCCAGCATTTT
J gene: TRBJ2-1; clone size: -; V gene: TRBV27; D gene: -; CDR3 protein: CASSLPFKTRYYNEQFF; CDR3 DNA: TGTGCCAGCAGTCTCCCTTTTAAAACGAGATACTACAATGAGCAGTTCTTC
J gene: TRBJ1-1; clone size: -; V gene: TRBV4-1; D gene: -; CDR3 protein: CASSHPGEYPEAFF; CDR3 DNA: TGCGCCAGCAGCCACCCCGGGGAGTACCCTGAAGCTTTCTTT
J gene: TRBJ1-2; clone size: -; V gene: TRBV10-3; D gene: -; CDR3 protein: CAIGGADGYTF; CDR3 DNA: TGTGCCATCGGAGGAGCGGATGGCTACACCTTC
J gene: TRBJ2-2; clone size: -; V gene: TRBV19; D gene: -; CDR3 protein: CATRFWTEDTGELFF; CDR3 DNA: TGTGCCACCCGATTTTGGACAGAAGACACCGGGGAGCTGTTTTTT
J gene: TRBJ1-1; clone size: few; V gene: TRBV2; D gene: -; CDR3 protein: CASSEGEGLGAFF; CDR3 DNA: TGTGCCAGCAGTGAAGGGGAGGGACTGGGTGCTTTCTTT
J gene: TRBJ1-6; clone size: -; V gene: TRBV11-2; D gene: TRBD1; CDR3 protein: CASRSDRGKSNSPLHF; CDR3 DNA: TGTGCCAGCAGGAGCGACAGGGGTAAAAGTAATTCACCCCTCCACTTT
J gene: TRBJ1-1; clone size: few; V gene: TRBV12-5; D gene: -; CDR3 protein: CASGFGLGGGIRIGMNTEAFF; CDR3 DNA: TGTGCTAGTGGTTTCGGACTGGGCGGGGGAATCCGGATTGGGATGAACACTGAAGCTTTCTTT
J gene: TRBJ2-2; clone size: -; V gene: TRBV13; D gene: -; CDR3 protein: CASSPTGIGGPGELFF; CDR3 DNA: TGTGCCAGCAGCCCCACAGGAATCGGCGGTCCCGGGGAGCTGTTTTTT
J gene: TRBJ1-6; clone size: -; V gene: TRBV11-3; D gene: TRBD1; CDR3 protein: CASSPPRGIQPGTGSSPLHF; CDR3 DNA: TGTGCCAGCAGCCCCCCTCGAGGTATCCAACCCGGGACAGGGAGCTCACCCCTCCACTTT
J gene: TRBJ1-5; clone size: -; V gene: TRBV11-2; D gene: TRBD1; CDR3 protein: CASSAYGQGSNQPQHF; CDR3 DNA: TGTGCCAGCAGCGCCTACGGACAGGGCAGCAATCAGCCCCAGCATTTT
J gene: TRBJ2-1; clone size: -; V gene: TRBV18; D gene: -; CDR3 protein: CASSPSAEPYNEQFF; CDR3 DNA: TGTGCCAGCTCACCATCAGCGGAACCCTACAATGAGCAGTTCTTC
J gene: TRBJ2-1; clone size: -; V gene: TRBV2; D gene: TRBD1; CDR3 protein: CASSASGQVNNEQFF; CDR3 DNA: TGTGCCAGCAGTGCTTCCGGACAGGTAAACAATGAGCAGTTCTTC
J gene: TRBJ2-7; clone size: -; V gene: TRBV29-1; D gene: -; CDR3 protein: CSVVGESYEQYF; CDR3 DNA: TGCAGCGTCGTAGGGGAATCCTACGAGCAGTACTTC
J gene: TRBJ2-5; clone size: -; V gene: TRBV12-5; D gene: -; CDR3 protein: CASGPDRETQYF; CDR3 DNA: TGTGCTAGTGGTCCTGACAGGGAGACCCAGTACTTC
J gene: TRBJ2-1; clone size: -; V gene: TRBV9; D gene: -; CDR3 protein: CASSVELVFVNEQFF; CDR3 DNA: TGTGCCAGCAGCGTAGAACTAGTCTTCGTCAATGAGCAGTTCTTC
J gene: TRBJ1-1; clone size: once; V gene: TRBV15; D gene: -; CDR3 protein: CATSRFSRLAFF; CDR3 DNA: TGTGCCACCAGCAGGTTTTCGCGCTTAGCTTTCTTT
J gene: TRBJ2-2; clone size: -; V gene: TRBV5-6; D gene: -; CDR3 protein: CASSLGWSIPGELFF; CDR3 DNA: TGTGCCAGCAGCTTGGGGTGGTCAATCCCCGGGGAGCTGTTTTTT
J gene: TRBJ1-6; clone size: -; V gene: TRBV2; D gene: TRBD1; CDR3 protein: CAMTGTGSPLHF; CDR3 DNA: TGTGCCATGACAGGGACGGGTTCACCCCTCCACTTT
J gene: TRBJ2-3; clone size: -; V gene: TRBV5-6; D gene: TRBD2; CDR3 protein: CASSLANRDYTDTQYF; CDR3 DNA: TGTGCCAGCAGCTTGGCCAATCGGGACTACACAGATACGCAGTATTTT
J gene: TRBJ1-2; clone size: -; V gene: TRBV30; D gene: -; CDR3 protein: CAWSGGENYGYTF; CDR3 DNA: TGTGCCTGGAGTGGGGGAGAAAACTATGGCTACACCTTC
J gene: TRBJ2-3; clone size: -; V gene: TRBV5-6; D gene: -; CDR3 protein: CASSLFRAADTQYF; CDR3 DNA: TGTGCCAGCAGCTTGTTCCGAGCCGCAGATACGCAGTATTTT